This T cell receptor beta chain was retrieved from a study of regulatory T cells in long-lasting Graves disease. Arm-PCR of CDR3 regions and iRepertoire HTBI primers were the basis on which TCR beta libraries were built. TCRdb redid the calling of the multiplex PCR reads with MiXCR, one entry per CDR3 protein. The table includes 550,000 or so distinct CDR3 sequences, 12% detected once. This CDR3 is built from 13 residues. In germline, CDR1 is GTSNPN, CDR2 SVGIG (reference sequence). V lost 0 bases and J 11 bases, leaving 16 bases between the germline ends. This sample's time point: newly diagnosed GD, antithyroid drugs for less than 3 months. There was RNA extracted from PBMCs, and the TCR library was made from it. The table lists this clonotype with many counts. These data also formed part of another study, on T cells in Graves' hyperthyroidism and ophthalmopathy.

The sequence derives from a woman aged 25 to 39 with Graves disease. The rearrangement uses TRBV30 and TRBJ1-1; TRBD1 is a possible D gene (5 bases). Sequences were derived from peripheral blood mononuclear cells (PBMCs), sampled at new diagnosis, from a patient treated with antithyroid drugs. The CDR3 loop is CAWSVLGRVGAFF. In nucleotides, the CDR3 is TGTGCCTGGAGTGTACTGGGCAGGGTGGGTGCTTTCTTT.